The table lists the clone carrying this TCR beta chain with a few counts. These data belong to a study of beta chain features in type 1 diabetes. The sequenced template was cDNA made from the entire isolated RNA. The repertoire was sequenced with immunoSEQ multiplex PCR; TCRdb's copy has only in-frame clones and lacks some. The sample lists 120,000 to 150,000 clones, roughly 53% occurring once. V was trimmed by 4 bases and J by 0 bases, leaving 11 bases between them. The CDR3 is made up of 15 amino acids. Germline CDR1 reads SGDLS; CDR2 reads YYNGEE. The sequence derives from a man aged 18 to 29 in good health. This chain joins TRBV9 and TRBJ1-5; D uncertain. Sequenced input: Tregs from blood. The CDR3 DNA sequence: TGTGCCAGCAGCTCCGGAGGATATAGCAATCAGCCCCAGCATTTT. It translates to CASSSGGYSNQPQHF.